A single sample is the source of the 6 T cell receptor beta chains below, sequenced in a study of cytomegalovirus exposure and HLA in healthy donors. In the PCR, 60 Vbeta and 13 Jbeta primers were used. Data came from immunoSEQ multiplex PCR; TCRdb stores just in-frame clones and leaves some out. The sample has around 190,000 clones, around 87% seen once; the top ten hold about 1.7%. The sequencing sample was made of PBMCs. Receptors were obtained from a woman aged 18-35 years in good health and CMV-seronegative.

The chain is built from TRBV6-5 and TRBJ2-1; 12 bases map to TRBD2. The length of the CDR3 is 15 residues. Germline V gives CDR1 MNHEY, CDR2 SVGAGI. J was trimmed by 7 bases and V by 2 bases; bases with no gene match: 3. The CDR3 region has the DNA TGTGCCAGCAGTTACGCTAGCGGGAGGGGTAATGAGCAGTTCTTC. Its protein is CASSYASGRGNEQFF.

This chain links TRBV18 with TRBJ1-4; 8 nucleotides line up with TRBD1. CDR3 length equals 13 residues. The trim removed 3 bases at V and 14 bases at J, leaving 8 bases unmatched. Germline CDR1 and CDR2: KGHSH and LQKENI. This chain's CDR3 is CASSPLGQGMLFF. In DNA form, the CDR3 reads TGTGCCAGCTCACCTCTTGGACAGGGAATGCTGTTTTTT.

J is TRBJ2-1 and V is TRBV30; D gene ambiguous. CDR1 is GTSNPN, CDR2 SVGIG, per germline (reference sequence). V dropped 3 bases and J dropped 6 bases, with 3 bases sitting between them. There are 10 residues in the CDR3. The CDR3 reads CAWSLNEQFF. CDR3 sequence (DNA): TGTGCCTGGAGCCTCAATGAGCAGTTCTTC.

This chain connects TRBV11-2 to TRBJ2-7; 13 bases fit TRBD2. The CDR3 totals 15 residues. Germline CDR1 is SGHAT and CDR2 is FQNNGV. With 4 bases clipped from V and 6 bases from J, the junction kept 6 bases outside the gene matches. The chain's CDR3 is CASSSAGLAGFEQYF. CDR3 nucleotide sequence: TGTGCCAGCAGCTCCGCGGGACTAGCGGGATTCGAGCAGTACTTC.

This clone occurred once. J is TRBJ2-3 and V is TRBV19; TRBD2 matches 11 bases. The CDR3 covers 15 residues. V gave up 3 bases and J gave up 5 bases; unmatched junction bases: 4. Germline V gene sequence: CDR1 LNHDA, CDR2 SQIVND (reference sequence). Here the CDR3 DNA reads TGTGCCAGTAGTATGACTAGCGGGATTGTAGATACGCAGTATTTT. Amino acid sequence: CASSMTSGIVDTQYF.

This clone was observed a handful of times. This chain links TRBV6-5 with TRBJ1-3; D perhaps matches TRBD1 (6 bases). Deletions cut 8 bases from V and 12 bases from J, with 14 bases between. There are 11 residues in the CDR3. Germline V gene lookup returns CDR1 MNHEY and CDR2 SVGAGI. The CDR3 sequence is CASRGGAGIYF. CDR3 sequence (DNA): TGTGCCAGCCGGGGGGGGGCCGGCATATATTTT.